This is a list of T cell receptor beta chains from one sample in a study of blood T cell repertoires in COVID-19. The protocol was immunoSEQ multiplex PCR, while the TCRdb copy is restricted to in-frame clones and leaves out a portion. The table shows tens of thousands of clones, with around four fifths occurring only once. Sequencing used peripheral blood. These receptors all come from a man older than 75 with acute or convalescent COVID-19. CDR3s include the opening cysteine and the closing phenylalanine or tryptophan. Fields, in order: J gene, CDR3 length, D gene, V gene, clone size, CDR3 protein, CDR3 DNA. D genes are given only for firm matches. Expanded clones get a size class; other rows say once, few or many, or leave the size out.

TRBJ2-1 | 15 | TRBD2 | TRBV7-9 | - | CAGAGAGGLNNEQFF | TGTGCCGGAGCCGGAGCGGGGGGGCTGAACAATGAGCAGTTCTTC
TRBJ2-3 | 16 | TRBD2 | TRBV6-6 | - | CASSGRGGGAADTQYF | TGTGCCAGCAGTGGCCGGGGCGGGGGGGCAGCAGATACGCAGTATTTT
TRBJ1-2 | 15 | TRBD1 | TRBV29-1 | - | CSVEDRPLSNYGYTF | TGCAGCGTTGAGGACAGGCCCCTCTCTAACTATGGCTACACCTTC
TRBJ1-4 | 14 | - | TRBV7-8 | - | CASSSIQGDEKLFF | TGTGCCAGCAGCTCCATCCAGGGTGATGAAAAACTGTTTTTT
TRBJ2-7 | 14 | TRBD2 | TRBV30 | - | CAWSFGGWPLEQYF | TGTGCCTGGTCTTTCGGGGGGTGGCCCCTCGAGCAGTACTTC
TRBJ2-5 | 11 | - | TRBV29-1 | - | CSAKFKETQYF | TGCAGCGCCAAATTCAAAGAGACCCAGTACTTC
TRBJ1-1 | 16 | - | TRBV27 | - | CASKAWRIPGDTEAFF | TGTGCCAGCAAAGCGTGGAGGATCCCCGGGGACACTGAAGCTTTCTTT
TRBJ1-2 | 14 | - | TRBV7-8 | - | CASSVIVGGNGYTF | TGTGCCAGCAGCGTTATCGTCGGAGGGAATGGCTACACCTTC
TRBJ2-5 | 16 | TRBD1 | TRBV5-1 | - | CASSSGTGGYQETQYF | TGCGCCAGCAGCTCTGGGACAGGGGGTTACCAAGAGACCCAGTACTTC
TRBJ2-5 | 14 | TRBD2 | TRBV12-5 | - | CASGRGDRRGAQYF | TGTGCTAGTGGCCGGGGGGACCGCCGGGGGGCCCAGTACTTC
TRBJ2-5 | 17 | - | TRBV10-2 | once | CASSESGQALGQETQYF | TGCGCCAGCAGTGAGTCGGGACAAGCCCTCGGTCAAGAGACCCAGTACTTC
TRBJ2-7 | 15 | TRBD2 | TRBV5-1 | - | CASSFSSGGSYEQYF | TGCGCCAGCAGCTTCTCTAGCGGGGGCTCCTACGAGCAGTACTTC
TRBJ1-1 | 13 | - | TRBV14 | - | CASSLQGFTEAFF | TGTGCCAGCAGCCTTCAGGGGTTCACTGAAGCTTTCTTT
TRBJ2-5 | 15 | - | TRBV11-2 | - | CASSLVVREGETQYF | TGTGCCAGCAGCTTAGTTGTCAGGGAAGGGGAGACCCAGTACTTC
TRBJ2-2 | 14 | - | TRBV7-6 | - | CASSFAGNTGELFF | TGTGCCAGCAGCTTTGCAGGCAACACCGGGGAGCTGTTTTTT
TRBJ2-3 | 14 | TRBD1 | TRBV19 | - | CAGKGGPVTDTQYF | TGTGCCGGGAAAGGGGGCCCGGTAACAGATACGCAGTATTTT
TRBJ2-1 | 16 | TRBD2 | TRBV9 | - | CASSPRSGGRGNEQFF | TGTGCCAGCAGCCCAAGGAGCGGGGGGCGGGGAAATGAGCAGTTCTTC
TRBJ2-1 | 14 | TRBD1 | TRBV9 | - | CASSVEDRVNEQFF | TGTGCCAGCAGCGTAGAAGACAGGGTCAATGAGCAGTTCTTC
TRBJ1-1 | 15 | - | TRBV27 | - | CASSLSGHLNTEAFF | TGTGCCAGCAGTTTATCGGGGCACCTGAACACTGAAGCTTTCTTT
TRBJ1-1 | 15 | TRBD1 | TRBV19 | - | CASSIGRDRGTEAFF | TGTGCCAGTAGTATAGGCCGGGACAGGGGCACTGAAGCTTTCTTT
TRBJ2-1 | 13 | TRBD1 | TRBV7-2 | - | CASRGQGGNEQFF | TGTGCCAGCAGAGGACAGGGAGGAAATGAGCAGTTCTTC
TRBJ2-2 | 16 | TRBD1 | TRBV15 | - | CATSSPTGASTGELFF | TGTGCCACCAGCAGTCCGACAGGGGCGTCCACCGGGGAGCTGTTTTTT
TRBJ2-7 | 14 | - | TRBV21-1 | - | CASSPRDRAYEQYF | TGTGCCAGCAGCCCCCGGGACAGGGCCTACGAGCAGTACTTC
TRBJ1-2 | 13 | TRBD1 | TRBV5-6 | - | CASSPQGARGYTF | TGTGCCAGCAGTCCCCAGGGGGCGCGCGGCTACACCTTC
TRBJ1-1 | 14 | TRBD1 | TRBV7-3 | - | CASSLTGGYTEAFF | TGTGCCAGCAGCCTGACAGGGGGGTACACTGAAGCTTTCTTT
TRBJ1-6 | 14 | TRBD1 | TRBV3-1/TRBV3-2 | - | CASKTTGDNSPLHF | TGTGCCAGCAAGACGACAGGGGATAATTCACCCCTCCACTTT